The clone carrying this T cell receptor (beta chain) was seen once. Its antigen is as yet unknown. The sample originates from a study of cytomegalovirus exposure and HLA in healthy donors. This PCR relied on a set of 60 Vbeta primers and 13 Jbeta primers. TCRdb keeps only in-frame clones here, not all; method: immunoSEQ multiplex PCR. The table shows 130,000 or so clones, with about two thirds occurring only once. Study-level results: HLA alleles were associated with some 17,000 TCR beta sequences in a later analysis at 0.05 false discovery rate. Among CMV-associated TCR beta chains, most appeared HLA-restricted in a later analysis.

Donors showed nominal health when sampled, although they likely had unrecorded immune exposures. CDR3 length: 15 residues. After removal of 4 bases from V and 6 bases from J, the junction contained 6 bases not matched to a gene. CDR1 SGHRS and CDR2 YFSETQ come from the germline V gene. The chain has TRBV5-1 and TRBJ1-6, with 8 bases identical to TRBD1. The TCR comes from a man aged 35 to 55 in good health and CMV-seropositive. What was sequenced was PBMCs. Here the CDR3 DNA reads TGCGCCAGCAGCAGAGGGACAGGCCCTAATTCACCCCTCCACTTT. The encoded protein is CASSRGTGPNSPLHF.